The 9 T cell receptor beta chains listed next were all sequenced from one sample in a study of graft-versus-host responses after intestinal transplantation. The method was immunoSEQ multiplex PCR; TCRdb's version includes in-frame clones alone and lacks a portion of them. The sample holds about 50,000 clones, approximately 91% seen once. Antigens for these TCRs are unknown. Sequenced material: unstimulated CD4+ T cells sorted from spleen or lymph node cells, taken before transplant. These receptors were taken from a human donor who was the organ donor for an intestinal transplant.

The V gene is TRBV13, the J gene TRBJ2-1; D unresolved. V lost 4 bases and J 9 bases, leaving 10 bases between the germline ends. Germline V gene data show CDR1 as PRHDT and CDR2 as FYEKMQ (reference sequence). There are 12 residues in the CDR3. Here the CDR3 DNA reads TGTGCCAGCAGCTCCTGGGTGGGTGAGCAGTTCTTC. Protein product: CASSSWVGEQFF.

The chain couples TRBV2 to TRBJ1-3; tentatively, D is TRBD1 (5 bases). CDR3 length: 16 amino acids. The V and J ends lost 2 bases and 4 bases respectively, with 15 bases between them. Germline loops: CDR1 SNHLY, CDR2 FYNNEI. This CDR3 reads CASSEYLSGTGNTIYF. DNA of the CDR3: TGTGCCAGCAGTGAATATCTATCAGGGACGGGAAACACCATATATTTT.

This clone was counted a single time. The CDR3 is CASSTWLAGETQYF. The CDR3 DNA reads TGTGCCAGCAGTACATGGCTAGCGGGTGAGACCCAGTACTTC. The chain carries TRBV6-5 and TRBJ2-5; TRBD2 matches at 8 bases. Germline V CDR1 and CDR2: MNHEY, SVGAGI. V shed 5 bases and J 5 bases; nucleotides not matched to a gene: 7. This CDR3 contains 14 residues.

The chain recombines TRBV27 with TRBJ2-3; 11 bases align to TRBD2. The CDR3 covers 19 residues. Germline lookup yields CDR1 MNHEY and CDR2 SMNVEV (reference sequence). The ends lost 6 bases at V and 2 bases at J; junction bases unmatched: 16. DNA of the CDR3: TGTGCCAGCAGCTCATTCTTAGCGGGAGGGCCGCCATCCACAGATACGCAGTATTTT. Protein: CASSSFLAGGPPSTDTQYF.

This sequence joins TRBV7-2 and TRBJ2-3; 10 nucleotides agree with TRBD2. This CDR3 spans 18 amino acids. The J segment lost 2 bases and the V segment lost 1 base, leaving 9 bases of the junction unmatched. Per the germline V gene, CDR1 is SGHTA and CDR2 is FQGNSA. CDR3 sequence reads: CASSLGVGLAGDTDTQYF. The CDR3 region has the DNA TGTGCCAGCAGCTTAGGGGTGGGGCTAGCGGGGGACACAGATACGCAGTATTTT.

Concerning this clone: A junction end diverges from the germline sequence, so it may reflect a read error. The genes are TRBV7-2 and TRBJ1-2; the match to TRBD1 covers 7 bases. CDR1 is SGHTA and CDR2 is FQGNSA in the germline V gene. The CDR3 totals 14 residues. The DNA for the CDR3 is TGTGCCAGCAGCTTAGAGGGCGGGACAGATGGCCACACCTTC. The encoded protein is CASSLEGGTDGHTF.

J is TRBJ2-7 and V is TRBV4-3; D unclear. The germline CDR1 and CDR2 sequences are LGHNA and YSLEER. The CDR3 is 17 residues long. Trimming removed 1 base at V and 0 bases at J, with 16 bases between. The CDR3 loop reads CASSQGVGYGISYEQYF. The DNA of the CDR3 is TGCGCCAGCAGCCAAGGAGTGGGGTATGGGATCTCCTACGAGCAGTACTTC.

The chain is built from TRBV5-4 and TRBJ2-1; possible D gene TRBD2, 6 bases. The germline V and J ends were trimmed by 2 bases and 0 bases, with 6 bases remaining between them. The germline V gene has CDR1 SGHNT and CDR2 YYREEE (reference sequence). This CDR3 contains 14 residues. CDR3 residues: CASSLAGSYNEQFF. The CDR3 DNA follows: TGTGCCAGCAGCTTAGCGGGCTCCTACAATGAGCAGTTCTTC.

This clone was observed a few times. V gene TRBV4-3 combines with J gene TRBJ1-4; D gene ambiguous. V lost 0 bases, J lost 7 bases, and 12 bases lay in between. Germline V CDR1 and CDR2: LGHNA, YSLEER. The CDR3 covers 15 residues. CDR3 in DNA: TGCGCCAGCAGCCAAGAACCTAATATGGCTGAAAAACTGTTTTTT. Amino acid sequence: CASSQEPNMAEKLFF.